These T cell receptor beta chains were read from a single sample in a study of CD8 T cells in Susac syndrome. Using its own MiXCR run on the immunoSEQ multiplex PCR reads, TCRdb lists one record per CDR3 protein. Of about 190,000 distinct CDR3 sequences in the sample, roughly 92% were seen once. The sample consisted of CD4+ T cells from PBMCs. The receptors stem from a human donor in good health. CDR3s include the opening cysteine and the closing phenylalanine or tryptophan.

j_call | v_call | cdr3_aa
TRBJ1-6 | TRBV20-1 | CSAPGTGNSPLHF
TRBJ1-2 | TRBV9 | CASSVVEGAGGYTF
TRBJ1-1 | TRBV12-3/TRBV12-4 | CASSLGSNTEAFF
TRBJ1-4 | TRBV7-9 | CASSLAPLGAGEKLFF
TRBJ2-3 | TRBV3-1 | CASSHGKRGISPPDTQYF
TRBJ1-6 | TRBV18 | CASSPSTNSPLHF
TRBJ2-7 | TRBV20-1 | CSAQTDGAYEQYF
TRBJ1-2 | TRBV5-1 | CASSLGSPSGYGYTF
TRBJ1-2 | TRBV29-1 | CSVTPGRGLYGYTF
TRBJ2-5 | TRBV7-2 | CASSKRDRETQYF
TRBJ1-5 | TRBV19 | CASKDRSYSNQPQHF
TRBJ1-1 | TRBV20-1 | CSAGDTEAFF
TRBJ1-2 | TRBV30 | CAWSYGQGGSVYTF
TRBJ2-7 | TRBV7-3 | CASSFGGTYEQYF
TRBJ2-6 | TRBV19 | CASSIEGPGANVLTF
TRBJ1-2 | TRBV12-3/TRBV12-4 | CASSLGTGGAGGYTF
TRBJ1-6 | TRBV7-6 | CASSFATADSPLHF
TRBJ2-2 | TRBV27 | CASTTRGRAGELFF
TRBJ2-5 | TRBV12-3/TRBV12-4 | CASSSGGTPPMAQYF